This TCR beta chain was retrieved from a study of cytotoxic CD8 clonotypes in ibrutinib-treated CLL. Depth targeted 1 in 200,000 to 1 in 1 million T cells, averaging roughly 9.3x coverage per clonotype. Assay used: immunoSEQ multiplex PCR; TCRdb lists only in-frame clones, some missing. The sample records around 14,000 clones, 52% being singletons. Cryopreserved PBMCs supplied approximately 2 micrograms of genomic DNA for TCR beta libraries. Germline-derived CDR1 and CDR2 are MGHRA and YSYEKL. The CDR3 has 13 residues. V was shortened by 4 bases and J by 0 bases, with 5 bases between the two germline ends. A note on this clone: Its antigen is unknown.

Study results and limitations: Clonotypes that were public were uncommon, and they contracted or stayed stable on treatment.

The sequenced sample was PBMCs, obtained at an approximately 23-month disease-progression time point, from a patient treated with ibrutinib. The TCR originated in a human donor with chronic lymphocytic leukemia. This chain links TRBV4-1 with TRBJ2-3, with D unresolved. The CDR3 DNA reads TGCGCCAGCAGCCGAAGTAGCACAGATACGCAGTATTTT. It translates to CASSRSSTDTQYF.